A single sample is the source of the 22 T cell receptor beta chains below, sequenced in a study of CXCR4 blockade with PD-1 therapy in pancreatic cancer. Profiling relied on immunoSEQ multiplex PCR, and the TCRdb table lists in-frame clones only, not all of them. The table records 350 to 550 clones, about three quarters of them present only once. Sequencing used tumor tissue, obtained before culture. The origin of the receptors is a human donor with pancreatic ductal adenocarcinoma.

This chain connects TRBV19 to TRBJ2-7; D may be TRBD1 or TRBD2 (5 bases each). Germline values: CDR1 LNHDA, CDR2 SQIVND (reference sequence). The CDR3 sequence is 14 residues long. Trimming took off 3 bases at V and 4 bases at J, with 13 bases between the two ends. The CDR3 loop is CASSIRDLQYEQYF. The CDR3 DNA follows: TGTGCCAGTAGTATCCGGGACCTCCAGTACGAGCAGTACTTC.

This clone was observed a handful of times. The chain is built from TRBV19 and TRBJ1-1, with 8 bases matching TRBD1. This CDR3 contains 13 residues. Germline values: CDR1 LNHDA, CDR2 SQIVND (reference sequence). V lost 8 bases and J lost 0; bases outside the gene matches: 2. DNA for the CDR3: TGTGCCAGTGGACAGGGAGTGAACACTGAAGCTTTCTTT. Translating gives CASGQGVNTEAFF.

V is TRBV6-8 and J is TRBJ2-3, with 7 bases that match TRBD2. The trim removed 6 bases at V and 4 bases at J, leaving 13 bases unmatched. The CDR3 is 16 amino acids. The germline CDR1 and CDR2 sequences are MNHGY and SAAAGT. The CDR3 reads CASRLREWVGADTQYF. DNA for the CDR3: TGTGCCAGCAGGCTGCGGGAGTGGGTAGGCGCAGATACGCAGTATTTT.

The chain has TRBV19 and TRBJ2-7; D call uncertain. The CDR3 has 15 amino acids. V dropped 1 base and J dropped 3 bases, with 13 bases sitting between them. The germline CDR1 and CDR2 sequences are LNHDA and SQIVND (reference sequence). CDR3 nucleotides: TGTGCCAGTAGTATAGGGCTGATGGGCAGCTACGAGCAGTACTTC. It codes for CASSIGLMGSYEQYF. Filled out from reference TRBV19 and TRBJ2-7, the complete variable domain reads DGGITQSPKYLFRKEGQNVTLSCEQNLNHDAMYWYRQDPGQGLRLIYYSQIVNDFQKGDIAEGYSVSREKKESFPLTVTSAQKNPTAFYLCASSIGLMGSYEQYFGPGTRLTVT.

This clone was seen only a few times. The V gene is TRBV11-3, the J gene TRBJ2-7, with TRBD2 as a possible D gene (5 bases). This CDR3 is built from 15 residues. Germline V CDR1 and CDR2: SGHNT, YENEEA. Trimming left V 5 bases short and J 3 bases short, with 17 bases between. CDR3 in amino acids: CASSPRRGPVYEQYF. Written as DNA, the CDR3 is TGTGCCAGCAGCCCAAGACGCGGGCCAGTCTACGAGCAGTACTTC.

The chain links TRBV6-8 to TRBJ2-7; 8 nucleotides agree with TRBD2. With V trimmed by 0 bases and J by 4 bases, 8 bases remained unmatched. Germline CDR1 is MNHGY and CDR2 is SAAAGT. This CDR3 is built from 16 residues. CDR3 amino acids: CASSYSTGGPFYEQYF. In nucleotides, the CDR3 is TGTGCCAGCAGTTACTCGACGGGAGGGCCCTTTTACGAGCAGTACTTC.

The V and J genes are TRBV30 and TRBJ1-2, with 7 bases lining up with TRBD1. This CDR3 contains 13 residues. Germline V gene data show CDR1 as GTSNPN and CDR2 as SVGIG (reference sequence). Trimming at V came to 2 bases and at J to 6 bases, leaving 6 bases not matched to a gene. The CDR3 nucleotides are TGTGCCTGGAGTAGAGGGACAGACGATGGCTACACCTTC. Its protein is CAWSRGTDDGYTF.

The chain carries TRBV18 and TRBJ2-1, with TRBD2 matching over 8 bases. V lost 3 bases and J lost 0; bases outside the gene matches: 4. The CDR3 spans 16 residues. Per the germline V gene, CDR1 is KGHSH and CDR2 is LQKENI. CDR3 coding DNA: TGTGCCAGCTCACCTGAAGGGACTAGCTCCTACAATGAGCAGTTCTTC. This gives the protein CASSPEGTSSYNEQFF.

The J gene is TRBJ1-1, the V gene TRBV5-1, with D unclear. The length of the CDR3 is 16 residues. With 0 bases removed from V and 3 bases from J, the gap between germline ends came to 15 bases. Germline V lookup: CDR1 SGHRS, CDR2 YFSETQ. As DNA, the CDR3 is TGCGCCAGCAGCTTGGATGGGGTCCGACCGGACACTGAAGCTTTCTTT. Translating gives CASSLDGVRPDTEAFF. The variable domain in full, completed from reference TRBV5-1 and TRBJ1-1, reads KAGVTQTPRYLIKTRGQQVTLSCSPISGHRSVSWYQQTPGQGLQFLFEYFSETQRNKGNFPGRFSGRQFSNSRSEMNVSTLELGDSALYLCASSLDGVRPDTEAFFGQGTRLTVV.

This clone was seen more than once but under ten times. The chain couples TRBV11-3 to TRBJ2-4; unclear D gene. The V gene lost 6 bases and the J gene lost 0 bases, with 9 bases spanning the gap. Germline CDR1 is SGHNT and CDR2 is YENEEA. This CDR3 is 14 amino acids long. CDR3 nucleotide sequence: TGTGCCAGCAGGTCAGAGTTAGCCAAAAACATTCAGTACTTC. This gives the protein CASRSELAKNIQYF.

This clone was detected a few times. The CDR3 spells CASSVMRGSTDTQYF. Here the CDR3 DNA reads TGTGCCAGCAGTGTGATGCGGGGTAGCACAGATACGCAGTATTTT. The chain couples TRBV6-8 to TRBJ2-3, with TRBD2 as a possible D gene (6 bases). Looked up from germline, CDR1 is MNHGY and CDR2 is SAAAGT. There are 15 residues in the CDR3. V dropped 5 bases and J dropped 0 bases, with 12 bases sitting between them.

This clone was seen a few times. The CDR3 DNA follows: TGTGCCAGCAGTTACTCTAGTGGCAGCGAGCCTGAAGCTTTCTTT. Translated: CASSYSSGSEPEAFF. The chain uses TRBV6-8 and TRBJ1-1, with no clear D. V lost 0 bases and J 6 bases, leaving 14 bases between the germline ends. Germline V gene lookup returns CDR1 MNHGY and CDR2 SAAAGT. This CDR3 contains 15 residues.

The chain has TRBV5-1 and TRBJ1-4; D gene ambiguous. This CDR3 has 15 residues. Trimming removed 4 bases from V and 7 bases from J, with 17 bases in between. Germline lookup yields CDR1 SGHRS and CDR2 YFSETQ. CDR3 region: CASSASGVAFEKLFF. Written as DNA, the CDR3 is TGCGCCAGCAGCGCCTCGGGCGTTGCTTTTGAAAAACTGTTTTTT.

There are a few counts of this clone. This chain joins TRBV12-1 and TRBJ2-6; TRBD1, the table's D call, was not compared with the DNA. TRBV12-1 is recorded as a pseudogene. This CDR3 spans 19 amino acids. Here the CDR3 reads CASSSSRVIGQSRANVLTF. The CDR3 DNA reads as TGTGCCAGCAGCTCGAGTCGTGTTATAGGACAAAGTCGGGCCAACGTCCTGACTTTC.

CDR3 DNA: TGCGCCAGCAGTGAGTCGCTAGCGGGGCCTACTGTTACGCAGTATTTT. This sequence encodes CASSESLAGPTVTQYF. J is TRBJ2-3 and V is TRBV10-1; TRBD2 aligns across 9 bases. The J segment lost 8 bases and the V segment lost 0 bases, leaving 9 bases of the junction unmatched. Germline V gives CDR1 WNHNN, CDR2 SYGVQD (reference sequence). There are 16 residues in the CDR3.

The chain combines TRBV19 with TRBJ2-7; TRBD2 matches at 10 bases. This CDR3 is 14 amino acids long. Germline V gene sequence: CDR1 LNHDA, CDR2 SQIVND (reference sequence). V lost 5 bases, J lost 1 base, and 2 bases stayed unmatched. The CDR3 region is CASSASGGSYEQYF. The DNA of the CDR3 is TGTGCCAGTAGTGCTAGCGGGGGTTCCTACGAGCAGTACTTC.

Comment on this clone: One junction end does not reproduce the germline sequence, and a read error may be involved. CDR3 loop: CASSFREVWDEQFF. CDR3 in DNA: TGTGCCAGCAGCTTCAGGGAAGTATGGGATGAGCAGTTCTTC. The chain combines TRBV15 with TRBJ2-1; perhaps TRBD1 as D (5 bases). This CDR3 has 14 residues. Germline CDR1 is LNHNV and CDR2 is YYDKDF (reference sequence).

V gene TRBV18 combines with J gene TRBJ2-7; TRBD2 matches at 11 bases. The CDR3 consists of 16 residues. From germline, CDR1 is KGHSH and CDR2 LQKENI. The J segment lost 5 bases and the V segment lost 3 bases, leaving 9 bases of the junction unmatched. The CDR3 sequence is CASSPPNLAGGNEQYF. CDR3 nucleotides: TGTGCCAGCTCACCGCCCAACCTAGCGGGGGGTAACGAGCAGTACTTC.

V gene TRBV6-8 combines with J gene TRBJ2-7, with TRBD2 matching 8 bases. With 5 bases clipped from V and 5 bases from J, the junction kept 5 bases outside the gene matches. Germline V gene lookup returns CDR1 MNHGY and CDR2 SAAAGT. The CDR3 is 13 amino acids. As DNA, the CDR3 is TGTGCCAGCAGTGACGCGGGGGGACACGAGCAGTACTTC. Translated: CASSDAGGHEQYF.

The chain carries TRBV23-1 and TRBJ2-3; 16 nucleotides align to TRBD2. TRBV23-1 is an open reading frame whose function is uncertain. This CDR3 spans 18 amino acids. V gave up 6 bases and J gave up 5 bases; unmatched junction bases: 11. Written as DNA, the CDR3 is TGCGCCAGCAGCGCCGGGACTAGCGGGAGGGGCGCCGGAGATACGCAGTATTTT. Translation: CASSAGTSGRGAGDTQYF.

CDR3 sequence reads: CATSGGLFTDTQYF. The CDR3 nucleotides read TGTGCCACCAGCGGGGGGCTGTTCACAGATACGCAGTATTTT. The chain uses TRBV15 and TRBJ2-3; D may correspond to TRBD1 or TRBD2 (6 bases each). The CDR3 covers 14 residues. The V and J ends lost 5 bases and 2 bases respectively, with 11 bases between them. Germline CDR1 is LNHNV and CDR2 is YYDKDF (reference sequence).

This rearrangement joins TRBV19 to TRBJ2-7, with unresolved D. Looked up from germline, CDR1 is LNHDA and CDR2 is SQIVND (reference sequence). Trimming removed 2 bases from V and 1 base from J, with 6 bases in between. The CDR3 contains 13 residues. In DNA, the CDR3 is TGTGCCAGTAGTATACAGAATTCCTACGAGCAGTACTTC. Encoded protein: CASSIQNSYEQYF. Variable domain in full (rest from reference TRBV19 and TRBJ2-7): DGGITQSPKYLFRKEGQNVTLSCEQNLNHDAMYWYRQDPGQGLRLIYYSQIVNDFQKGDIAEGYSVSREKKESFPLTVTSAQKNPTAFYLCASSIQNSYEQYFGPGTRLTVT.